This is a list of T cell receptor beta chains from one sample in a study of Graves' ophthalmopathy and Graves' hyperthyroidism. TCRdb reprocessed the multiplex PCR reads with MiXCR, giving one entry per CDR3 protein. This sample carries about 400,000 distinct CDR3 sequences, 15% to 20% of them seen once, and the ten largest clones take roughly 1.5%. Input material: peripheral blood. Every receptor here comes from a woman aged 18-29 years with Graves' ophthalmopathy. CDR3s include the opening cysteine and the closing phenylalanine or tryptophan. Fields, in order: clone size, D gene, V gene, J gene, CDR3 protein, CDR3 DNA. The D gene is left open where the match is weak. Clone size appears in some rows only: once, few, many, or a class for an expanded clone.

NA	TRBD1	TRBV6-2/TRBV6-3	TRBJ2-5	CASSLTGTAQQETQYF	TGTGCCAGCAGTTTAACCGGGACAGCGCAGCAAGAGACCCAGTACTTC
many	TRBD1	TRBV12-3/TRBV12-4	TRBJ1-5	CAIGQGNQPQHF	TGTGCCATTGGACAGGGGAATCAGCCCCAGCATTTT
few	NA	TRBV27	TRBJ1-5	CASSLFSRNQPQHF	TGTGCCAGCAGTTTATTTAGTCGCAATCAGCCCCAGCATTTT
many	TRBD2	TRBV2	TRBJ2-5	CASSVNLLRLAAQETQYF	TGTGCCAGCAGTGTTAACCTCTTGAGACTAGCGGCCCAAGAGACCCAGTACTTC
many	TRBD1	TRBV12-3/TRBV12-4	TRBJ1-5	CASTRTGGYARPQHF	TGTGCCAGCACCAGGACAGGGGGATACGCGAGGCCCCAGCATTTT
many	NA	TRBV6-1	TRBJ2-7	CASRGSAYEQYF	TGTGCCAGCCGGGGAAGCGCCTACGAGCAGTACTTC
many	NA	TRBV28	TRBJ2-7	CASSLSESSYEQYF	TGTGCCAGCAGTTTAAGCGAGAGCTCCTACGAGCAGTACTTC
NA	NA	TRBV7-3	TRBJ2-7	CASSPGPTLSYEQYF	TGTGCCAGCAGCCCGGGACCGACCCTCTCCTACGAGCAGTACTTC
many	TRBD1	TRBV19	TRBJ2-2	CASSIAGQGASNTGELFF	TGTGCCAGTAGTATCGCCGGACAGGGGGCCTCGAACACCGGGGAGCTGTTTTTT
once	NA	TRBV6-5	TRBJ1-1	CASSYGVRQNTEAFF	TGTGCCAGCAGTTACGGTGTCAGGCAGAACACTGAAGCTTTCTTT
many	NA	TRBV11-2	TRBJ1-1	CASSLWTEAFF	TGTGCCAGCAGCTTATGGACTGAAGCTTTCTTT
many	NA	TRBV12-3/TRBV12-4	TRBJ1-1	CASSLEVTEAFF	TGTGCCAGCAGTCTTGAAGTAACTGAAGCTTTCTTT
many	NA	TRBV5-5	TRBJ2-7	CASSSEGRPYEQYF	TGTGCCAGCAGCTCGGAGGGGCGACCCTACGAGCAGTACTTC
many	TRBD1	TRBV7-2	TRBJ1-5	CASRYGQGGNQPQHF	TGTGCCAGCAGGTACGGACAGGGCGGCAATCAGCCCCAGCATTTT
many	NA	TRBV12-3/TRBV12-4	TRBJ2-7	CASSFPARGAYEQYF	TGTGCCAGCAGTTTCCCGGCAAGAGGGGCCTACGAGCAGTACTTC
many	NA	TRBV6-5	TRBJ2-5	CASSPPVRTPNQETQYF	TGTGCCAGCAGTCCCCCGGTCCGCACTCCAAACCAAGAGACCCAGTACTTC
many	NA	TRBV28	TRBJ1-2	CASSFAYRVVSGYTF	TGTGCCAGCAGTTTCGCTTACAGGGTTGTAAGTGGCTACACCTTC
many	NA	TRBV5-1	TRBJ1-6	CASSLRGDSPLHF	TGCGCCAGCAGCTTGAGAGGAGATTCACCCCTCCACTTT
many	TRBD1	TRBV19	TRBJ1-6	CASSITGGESPLHF	TGTGCCAGTAGTATTACAGGGGGCGAATCACCCCTCCACTTT
many	TRBD1	TRBV4-3	TRBJ1-1	CASSQDGTGALGTEASF	TGCGCCAGCAGCCAGGACGGGACAGGGGCTCTGGGCACTGAAGCTTCCTTT
many	TRBD1	TRBV30	TRBJ2-7	CAWTSLGQEYYEQYF	TGTGCCTGGACCTCCCTCGGACAGGAATACTACGAGCAGTACTTC
many	TRBD2	TRBV29-1	TRBJ2-7	CSVRGGTSGYEQYF	TGCAGCGTCCGTGGTGGGACTAGCGGCTACGAGCAGTACTTC
many	TRBD1	TRBV12-3/TRBV12-4	TRBJ2-2	CASGWTGGTGELFF	TGTGCCAGCGGTTGGACAGGGGGCACCGGGGAGCTGTTTTTT
many	TRBD2	TRBV11-2	TRBJ2-7	CASRQLAGGGYFHEQYF	TGTGCCAGCAGGCAACTAGCGGGGGGAGGGTATTTTCACGAGCAGTACTTC
many	NA	TRBV12-3/TRBV12-4	TRBJ1-3	CASSFSRSGNTIYF	TGTGCCAGCAGTTTCAGTAGGTCTGGAAACACCATATATTTT
NA	NA	TRBV6-1	TRBJ2-7	CASTQGVAGPYEQYF	TGTGCCAGCACCCAGGGGGTAGCGGGTCCCTACGAGCAGTACTTC
NA	TRBD1	TRBV7-2	TRBJ2-5	CASSSTGGAETQYF	TGTGCCAGCAGCTCTACAGGGGGCGCTGAGACCCAGTACTTC
many	TRBD1	TRBV20-1	TRBJ1-6	CSAGTDLSSYNSPLHF	TGCAGTGCGGGGACAGACCTGAGCTCCTATAATTCACCCCTCCACTTT
NA	TRBD1	TRBV7-9	TRBJ2-7	CASSFAGTGYEQYF	TGTGCCAGCAGCTTTGCCGGGACAGGCTACGAGCAGTACTTC
NA	NA	TRBV12-3/TRBV12-4	TRBJ2-2	CASRRRLDAVSTGELFF	TGTGCCAGCAGACGGAGACTAGACGCTGTCTCGACCGGGGAGCTGTTTTTT
many	TRBD2	TRBV15	TRBJ2-7	CATSRSPTGGYEQYF	TGTGCCACCAGCAGATCCCCCACGGGGGGCTACGAGCAGTACTTC
many	NA	TRBV20-1	TRBJ2-7	CSAQPGSSYEQYF	TGCAGTGCTCAACCGGGGTCATCCTACGAGCAGTACTTC
many	NA	TRBV28	TRBJ1-1	CASSLNPVPPNTEAFF	TGTGCCAGCAGTTTAAACCCCGTCCCTCCGAACACTGAAGCTTTCTTT
many	NA	TRBV19	TRBJ1-2	CASGSRERMGGYTF	TGTGCCAGTGGTTCTAGGGAAAGGATGGGGGGCTACACCTTC
NA	NA	TRBV28	TRBJ2-2	CASSVTGHRSGELFF	TGTGCCAGCAGTGTAACGGGACACCGTTCCGGGGAGCTGTTTTTT
many	NA	TRBV2	TRBJ2-2	CASKVPPGELFF	TGTGCCAGCAAGGTCCCCCCCGGGGAGCTGTTTTTT
many	NA	TRBV4-2	TRBJ1-3	CASSQGPAQGGNTIYF	TGTGCCAGCAGCCAAGGCCCCGCCCAGGGTGGAAACACCATATATTTT